This passage covers 8 T cell receptor beta chains from one sample sequenced in a study of T cell repertoires in cytomegalovirus infection. No antigen has been assigned to these receptors. From the reads, TCRdb called clonotypes with MiXCR, one entry per CDR3 protein. The sample lists under 850,000 distinct CDR3 sequences; around 35% were seen once. The input for sequencing was cultured PBMCs, taken from culture after CMV antigen stimulation. The receptors originated from a human donor in good health (CMV status not recorded). Some clones in this sample may be carry-over from other donors' samples.

J is TRBJ2-7 and V is TRBV14, with a possible D match to TRBD1 (5 bases). Trimming left V 0 bases short and J 1 base short, with 13 bases between. The CDR3 spans 16 residues. Per the germline V gene, CDR1 is SGHDN and CDR2 is FVKESK. The CDR3: CASSQDARAISYEQYF. The CDR3 DNA sequence: TGTGCCAGCAGCCAAGATGCCAGGGCTATTTCCTACGAGCAGTACTTC.

This clonotype was detected only a few times. V and J are TRBV6-2 or TRBV6-3 and TRBJ2-1, with 11 bases that match TRBD2. The trim removed 0 bases at V and 7 bases at J, leaving 5 bases unmatched. The length of the CDR3 is 16 residues. Germline V gene data show CDR1 as MNHEY and CDR2 as SVGEGT. CDR3 amino acids: CASSYSGLAARNEQFF. Written as DNA, the CDR3 is TGTGCCAGCAGTTACTCGGGACTAGCGGCTAGGAATGAGCAGTTCTTC.

This CDR3 reads CASRRQDTEAFF. CDR3 nucleotides: TGTGCCAGTAGGAGACAGGACACTGAAGCTTTCTTT. The V gene is TRBV19, the J gene TRBJ1-1, with D possibly matching TRBD1 (6 bases). Germline assignment: CDR1 LNHDA and CDR2 SQIVND (reference sequence). Trimming removed 6 bases from V and 3 bases from J, with 8 bases in between. The CDR3 is 12 residues long.

The V gene is TRBV29-1, the J gene TRBJ2-1; maybe TRBD2 (6 bases). CDR3 length: 12 residues. Per the germline V gene, CDR1 is SQVTM and CDR2 is ANQGSEA. The V and J ends lost 8 bases and 8 bases respectively, with 16 bases between them. The CDR3 here is CSSWRVGDEQFF. Written as DNA, the CDR3 is TGCAGCAGTTGGAGGGTTGGCGATGAGCAGTTCTTC.

This chain uses TRBV6-2 or TRBV6-3 with TRBJ2-1, with D unclear. CDR3 length equals 12 residues. The germline CDR1 and CDR2 sequences are MNHEY and SVGEGT. V dropped 6 bases and J dropped 10 bases, with 13 bases sitting between them. CDR3 residues: CASRLTGEEQFF. CDR3 nucleotide sequence: TGTGCCAGCAGGTTGACGGGTGAGGAGCAGTTCTTC.

The rearrangement uses TRBV7-6 and TRBJ1-2, with TRBD1 identical over 8 bases. V lost 5 bases and J lost 4; bases outside the gene matches: 9. Germline V gene lookup returns CDR1 SGHVS and CDR2 FNYEAQ. CDR3 length: 15 amino acids. DNA for the CDR3: TGTGCCAGCAGCCACCGCCCCAGGGGGCTCTATGGCTACACCTTC. As protein: CASSHRPRGLYGYTF.

This clonotype was recorded a few times. The chain employs TRBV19 and TRBJ2-3; 9 bases fit TRBD2. This CDR3 contains 16 residues. Per germline, CDR1 LNHDA and CDR2 SQIVND (reference sequence). V dropped 7 bases and J dropped 5; count of bases not matched to a gene: 13. This CDR3 reads CASTPGGGGARDTQYF. DNA for the CDR3: TGTGCCAGTACCCCCGGGGGCGGGGGGGCTCGAGATACGCAGTATTTT.

V and J are TRBV18 and TRBJ2-5; D is possibly TRBD1 (6 bases). Trimming stripped 3 bases from V and 5 bases from J, with 13 bases between. Germline CDR1 KGHSH, CDR2 LQKENI. CDR3 length: 14 residues. The CDR3 here is CASSPGAGEETQYF. The CDR3 DNA reads TGTGCCAGCTCACCCGGGGCAGGGGAGGAGACCCAGTACTTC.